Below are 3 T cell receptor beta chains sequenced from a single sample in a study of T cell changes during pregnancy in multiple sclerosis. Profiled with immunoSEQ multiplex PCR; TCRdb holds only in-frame clones, not every one. The table includes tens of thousands of clones, 90% to 95% detected once. The material was peripheral blood, obtained in the third trimester of pregnancy. Receptors originate from a female donor with multiple sclerosis, enrolled in a pregnancy study.

V usage is TRBV29-1 and J usage is TRBJ1-2; TRBD1 is a possible D gene (6 bases). Trimming took 6 bases from V and 4 from J, leaving 12 bases between them. This CDR3 contains 12 residues. The germline CDR1 and CDR2 sequences are SQVTM and ANQGSEA. CDR3 amino acids: CSVRDNLYGYTF. The CDR3 coding sequence is TGCAGCGTACGGGACAACCTCTATGGCTACACCTTC.

The chain joins TRBV5-4 to TRBJ1-2; D remains ambiguous. Trimming left V 4 bases short and J 7 bases short, with 17 bases between. Germline V lookup: CDR1 SGHNT, CDR2 YYREEE (reference sequence). The CDR3 totals 14 residues. The CDR3 here is CASSAARDAGGYTF. CDR3 DNA: TGTGCCAGCAGCGCCGCTAGAGACGCCGGTGGCTACACCTTC.

This rearrangement joins TRBV6-1 to TRBJ1-1; D not resolved. CDR3 length: 11 amino acids. The germline V gene has CDR1 MNHNS and CDR2 SASEGT. V lost 8 bases and J lost 5, with 9 bases in between. This CDR3 is CASFRDTEAFF. The CDR3 DNA reads as TGTGCCAGCTTCCGGGATACTGAAGCTTTCTTT.